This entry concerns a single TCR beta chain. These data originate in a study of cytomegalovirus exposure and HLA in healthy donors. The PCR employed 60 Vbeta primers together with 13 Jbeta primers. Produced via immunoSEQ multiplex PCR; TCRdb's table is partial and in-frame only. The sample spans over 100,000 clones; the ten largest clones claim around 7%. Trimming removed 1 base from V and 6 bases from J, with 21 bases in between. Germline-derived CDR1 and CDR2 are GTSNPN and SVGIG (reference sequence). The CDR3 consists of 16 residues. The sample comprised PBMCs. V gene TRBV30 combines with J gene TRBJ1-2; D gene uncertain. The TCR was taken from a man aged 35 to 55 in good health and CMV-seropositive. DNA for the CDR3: TGTGCCTGGAGTGAAGAGGATGGAGGGTATCGTGATGGCTACACCTTC. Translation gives CAWSEEDGGYRDGYTF.